A single sample is the source of the 7 T cell receptor beta chains below, sequenced in a study of multiple sclerosis patients with progressive multifocal leukoencephalopathy. The sample's time point: time of PML onset. Generated by immunoSEQ multiplex PCR, the TCRdb table keeps only in-frame clones and is missing some. The data contain tens of thousands of clones, over 75% of them singletons. The sequences come from PBMCs, collected from a patient treated with natalizumab. The receptors originated from a human donor with progressive multifocal leukoencephalopathy.

In nucleotides, the CDR3 is TGTGCCAGCAGTGACTCGGGGGGCTATGGCTACACCTTC. Translating it yields CASSDSGGYGYTF. V and J are TRBV6-4 and TRBJ1-2; D is perhaps TRBD1 (5 bases). Germline V gene lookup returns CDR1 MRHNA and CDR2 SNTAGT. This CDR3 has 13 amino acids. V was shortened by 0 bases and J by 4 bases, with 6 bases between the two germline ends.

The J gene is TRBJ2-1, the V gene TRBV19, with 10 positions matching TRBD2. Looked up from germline, CDR1 is LNHDA and CDR2 is SQIVND (reference sequence). V was pared by 4 bases and J by 7 bases, with 7 bases of the junction left unmatched. The CDR3 sequence is 15 residues long. CDR3 amino acids: CASSNLAGVANEQFF. CDR3 bases: TGTGCCAGTAGTAACCTAGCGGGAGTAGCAAATGAGCAGTTCTTC.

This rearrangement joins TRBV7-3 to TRBJ2-3; no clear D. The CDR3 totals 13 residues. The V end lost 5 bases, the J end lost 6 bases, and 12 bases lay between the germline ends. Per germline, CDR1 SGHTA and CDR2 FQGTGA. The CDR3 DNA reads as TGTGCCAGCAGCCCAACTTTCGGGGATACGCAGTATTTT. Protein sequence: CASSPTFGDTQYF.

This sequence joins TRBV5-1 and TRBJ1-3; D unresolved. Germline V lookup: CDR1 SGHRS, CDR2 YFSETQ. The CDR3 extends over 15 amino acids. The ends were cut back, 1 base at V and 7 bases at J, with 15 bases in the middle. DNA of the CDR3: TGCGCCAGCAGCTTGAACCGTCCGATCGGGAACACCATATATTTT. It encodes CASSLNRPIGNTIYF. The full variable domain, in which reference TRBV5-1 and TRBJ1-3 provide the parts outside the CDR3, is KAGVTQTPRYLIKTRGQQVTLSCSPISGHRSVSWYQQTPGQGLQFLFEYFSETQRNKGNFPGRFSGRQFSNSRSEMNVSTLELGDSALYLCASSLNRPIGNTIYFGEGSWLTVV.

The rearrangement links TRBV4-1 to TRBJ1-3; D not certain. The CDR3 length is 14 residues. V was pared by 7 bases and J by 0 bases, with 10 bases between. Germline CDR1 reads MGHRA; CDR2 reads YSYEKL. The CDR3 nucleotides are TGCGCCAGCATGGCCCTAAGCTCTGGAAACACCATATATTTT. Residues: CASMALSSGNTIYF.

The rearrangement uses TRBV9 and TRBJ2-1, with 7 positions matching TRBD2. With 3 bases clipped from V and 3 bases from J, the junction kept 12 bases outside the gene matches. The length of the CDR3 is 17 residues. Germline CDR1 is SGDLS and CDR2 is YYNGEE. Here the CDR3 DNA reads TGTGCCAGCAGCGCATTAAATCTAGCGGATCACTACAATGAGCAGTTCTTC. This encodes CASSALNLADHYNEQFF.

The V call is TRBV30, the J call TRBJ1-2; a weak D match, TRBD1 (5 bases). The germline CDR1 and CDR2 sequences are GTSNPN and SVGIG (reference sequence). This CDR3 has 14 residues. The V end lost 4 bases, the J end lost 6 bases, and 18 bases lay between the germline ends. The CDR3 nucleotides are TGTGCCTGGATGGGACTTATCAGGATGGATGGCTACACCTTC. This encodes CAWMGLIRMDGYTF.